This entry lists 28 T cell receptor beta chains sequenced from one sample in a study of blood T cell repertoires in COVID-19 (TCRdb year 2020). Libraries were prepared through the immunoSEQ multiplex PCR assay. Entries here come from immuneACCESS through TCRdb and include only in-frame sequences with V and J called. Some clones fail to appear in such tables; in the studies checked, an unresolved V gene covers under half of the shortfall, and the cause of the remainder is unknown. Here the sample has 40,000 to 60,000 clones; 68% occur a single time. The ten most abundant clones make up about 9.1% of the sample. Material: peripheral blood. Receptors were obtained from an older woman with acute or convalescent COVID-19.

This rearrangement joins TRBV6-5 to TRBJ1-1; D not resolved. The CDR3 has 14 residues. Looked up from germline, CDR1 is MNHEY and CDR2 is SVGAGI. The CDR3 DNA is TGTGCTTCCTCAGGCCATAATTTGAACACTGAAGCTTTCTTT. Its protein is CASSGHNLNTEAFF.

The chain recombines TRBV5-1 with TRBJ1-6; D might be TRBD1 (5 bases). Trimming took off 0 bases at V and 7 bases at J, with 11 bases between the two ends. The CDR3 sequence is 15 residues long. Germline assignment: CDR1 SGHRS and CDR2 YFSETQ. As DNA, the CDR3 is TGCGCCAGCAGCTTGGTAGGGGATAGGAATTCACCCCTCCACTTT. Protein sequence: CASSLVGDRNSPLHF. The whole variable domain, remainder taken from reference TRBV5-1 and TRBJ1-6, is KAGVTQTPRYLIKTRGQQVTLSCSPISGHRSVSWYQQTPGQGLQFLFEYFSETQRNKGNFPGRFSGRQFSNSRSEMNVSTLELGDSALYLCASSLVGDRNSPLHFGNGTRLTVT.

The chain links TRBV7-3 to TRBJ1-1, with 7 positions matching TRBD1. The CDR3 length is 15 residues. Unmatched junction bases numbered 7, after V lost 5 bases and J lost 1 base. Per the germline V gene, CDR1 is SGHTA and CDR2 is FQGTGA. The CDR3 DNA reads as TGTGCCAGCAGCCTCTTGCCAGGGGGGAACACTGAAGCTTTCTTT. It encodes CASSLLPGGNTEAFF.

CDR3 loop: CASSQESLSNQPQHF. The CDR3, as DNA: TGCGCCAGCAGCCAAGAAAGCCTGAGCAATCAGCCCCAGCATTTT. V usage is TRBV4-1 and J usage is TRBJ1-5; D gene unclear. Trimming took off 0 bases at V and 1 base at J, with 7 bases between the two ends. The CDR3 loop spans 15 amino acids. CDR1 and CDR2 (germline): MGHRA, YSYEKL.

The rearrangement links TRBV5-6 to TRBJ2-7; perhaps TRBD2 as D (5 bases). The CDR3 has 14 residues. Germline CDR1 reads SGHDT; CDR2 reads YYEEEE. Trimming took 2 bases from V and 5 from J, leaving 14 bases between them. Here the CDR3 DNA reads TGTGCCAGCAGCTTTCGACGAGGGTCCGACGAGCAGTACTTC. Amino acid sequence: CASSFRRGSDEQYF.

The V gene is TRBV2, the J gene TRBJ2-3; 7 bases are a match to TRBD1. With V trimmed by 1 base and J by 0 bases, 4 bases remained unmatched. The germline V gene encodes CDR1 SNHLY and CDR2 FYNNEI. The CDR3 extends over 16 amino acids. This CDR3 is CASSEDRGISTDTQYF. In DNA, the CDR3 is TGTGCCAGCAGTGAAGACAGGGGAATCAGCACAGATACGCAGTATTTT.

This rearrangement joins TRBV7-2 to TRBJ2-1, with a possible D match to TRBD2 (6 bases). Deletions cut 2 bases from V and 5 bases from J, with 13 bases between. CDR1 is SGHTA, CDR2 FQGNSA, per germline. The CDR3 has 15 amino acids. CDR3 residues: CASSLSSGGHNEQFF. The DNA for the CDR3 is TGTGCCAGCAGCTTAAGCTCAGGAGGGCACAATGAGCAGTTCTTC.

This clone has just a few counts. This chain uses TRBV29-1 with TRBJ1-3, with a possible D match to TRBD1 (6 bases). Germline values: CDR1 SQVTM, CDR2 ANQGSEA. Trimming shortened V by 5 bases and J by 0 bases, and 17 bases separated the two germline ends. The CDR3 loop spans 16 amino acids. CDR3 in amino acids: CSVRDTNLGSGNTIYF. CDR3 nucleotides: TGCAGCGTTCGGGACACCAATTTGGGCTCTGGAAACACCATATATTTT. The full variable domain, in which reference TRBV29-1 and TRBJ1-3 provide the parts outside the CDR3, is SAVISQKPSRDICQRGTSLTIQCQVDSQVTMMFWYRQQPGQSLTLIATANQGSEATYESGFVIDKFPISRPNLTFSTLTVSNMSPEDSSIYLCSVRDTNLGSGNTIYFGEGSWLTVV.

The chain recombines TRBV6-6 with TRBJ1-2; a weak D match, TRBD1 (6 bases). V was pared by 2 bases and J by 4 bases, with 17 bases between. The CDR3 is made up of 16 amino acids. CDR1 and CDR2 from the germline V gene are MNHNY and SVGAGI (reference sequence). CDR3 nucleotides: TGTGCCAGCAGTTACCCGACAGGTCCGCTAACCTATGGCTACACCTTC. Its protein is CASSYPTGPLTYGYTF.

The sample holds a few counts of this clone. The V call is TRBV28, the J call TRBJ2-7, with 8 positions matching TRBD2. The germline V gene encodes CDR1 MDHEN and CDR2 SYDVKM. With V trimmed by 5 bases and J by 5 bases, 8 bases remained unmatched. This CDR3 has 14 amino acids. The DNA for the CDR3 is TGTGCCAGCAGTCCCCGGGGGGGTGGTAACGAGCAGTACTTC. This translates into CASSPRGGGNEQYF.

This clone was recorded a few times. This chain links TRBV29-1 with TRBJ1-1; 8 bases map to TRBD1. The trim removed 0 bases at V and 4 bases at J, leaving 7 bases unmatched. Germline V gene data show CDR1 as SQVTM and CDR2 as ANQGSEA. This CDR3 region has 15 residues. DNA of the CDR3: TGCAGCGTTGAAGACAGGGGGCAATTGGGCACTGAAGCTTTCTTT. It specifies CSVEDRGQLGTEAFF.

This rearrangement joins TRBV5-1 to TRBJ2-7; D is possibly TRBD1 (6 bases). Trimming left V 4 bases short and J 2 bases short, with 22 bases between. The CDR3 is 17 residues long. Germline V gives CDR1 SGHRS, CDR2 YFSETQ. CDR3 DNA sequence: TGCGCCAGCAGCCACTACCCGACAGGACACACCGCCTACGAGCAGTACTTC. Translated, it gives CASSHYPTGHTAYEQYF.

V is TRBV5-5 and J is TRBJ1-4, with 7 bases identical to TRBD1. The CDR3 length is 17 residues. V was pared by 4 bases and J by 7 bases, with 16 bases of the junction left unmatched. From germline, CDR1 is SGHKS and CDR2 YYEKEE (reference sequence). The CDR3 spells CASSRRGDRVGVEKLFF. The CDR3 DNA reads TGTGCCAGCAGCCGCAGGGGCGACAGGGTCGGTGTTGAAAAACTGTTTTTT.

The chain uses TRBV5-1 and TRBJ2-5; D possibly corresponds to TRBD1 (7 bases). With 4 bases removed from V and 5 bases from J, the gap between germline ends came to 24 bases. Germline V gene data show CDR1 as SGHRS and CDR2 as YFSETQ. This CDR3 has 17 residues. The CDR3 protein is CASSRTGGTVPGETQYF. CDR3 coding DNA: TGCGCCAGCAGCCGAACTGGAGGGACAGTCCCCGGGGAGACCCAGTACTTC.

This clone was found a few times. The chain uses TRBV5-6 and TRBJ1-1; 11 bases are shared with TRBD1. CDR3 length equals 16 residues. V gave up 0 bases and J gave up 4 bases; unmatched junction bases: 5. CDR1 and CDR2 (germline): SGHDT, YYEEEE. The CDR3 region has the DNA TGTGCCAGCAGCTTGGTAGGGACAGGGGGGAGCACTGAAGCTTTCTTT. Amino acids: CASSLVGTGGSTEAFF.

This clone appeared a few times. The chain uses TRBV13 and TRBJ1-2; 8 bases match TRBD1. Trimming took 4 bases from V and 4 from J; bases not matched to a gene: 5. The germline V gene has CDR1 PRHDT and CDR2 FYEKMQ (reference sequence). The CDR3 is 14 amino acids. CDR3 nucleotide sequence: TGTGCCAGCAGCTCCCGGGACAGGTCCTATGGCTACACCTTC. Amino acid sequence: CASSSRDRSYGYTF.

This clone has more than one count but fewer than ten. The chain links TRBV14 to TRBJ1-2; D ambiguous. CDR3 length: 15 residues. From germline, CDR1 is SGHDN and CDR2 FVKESK. V was pared by 0 bases and J by 4 bases, with 12 bases between. The CDR3 sequence: CASSQETSQVYGYTF. DNA of the CDR3: TGTGCCAGCAGCCAAGAAACTTCGCAAGTCTATGGCTACACCTTC.

The rearrangement links TRBV9 to TRBJ1-2, with 12 bases identical to TRBD1. The ends lost 6 bases at V and 3 bases at J; junction bases unmatched: 6. The CDR3 spans 15 residues. The germline V gene has CDR1 SGDLS and CDR2 YYNGEE. The CDR3: CASTRDRGRDYGYTF. Written as DNA, the CDR3 is TGTGCCAGCACCCGGGACAGGGGGCGCGACTATGGCTACACCTTC.

This clone was seen only a few times. The CDR3 bases are TGTGCCAGCAGCTTACGCCCGGGACAGGCGTACTCTGGAAACACCATATATTTT. This gives the protein CASSLRPGQAYSGNTIYF. The V and J genes are TRBV11-2 and TRBJ1-3, with 8 bases fitting TRBD1. The CDR3 loop spans 18 amino acids. Unmatched junction bases numbered 9, after V lost 2 bases and J lost 0 bases. CDR1 and CDR2 from the germline V gene are SGHAT and FQNNGV.

The gene calls are TRBV7-2 and TRBJ1-3, with D possibly matching TRBD1 (5 bases). The V end lost 0 bases, the J end lost 2 bases, and 17 bases lay between the germline ends. Germline values: CDR1 SGHTA, CDR2 FQGNSA. CDR3 length: 18 residues. The CDR3 sequence: CASSLAPGRVTTGNTIYF. The CDR3 DNA is TGTGCCAGCAGCTTAGCTCCGGGCAGGGTAACGACTGGAAACACCATATATTTT.

The J gene is TRBJ2-2, the V gene TRBV5-6; 13 positions agree with TRBD2. This CDR3 region has 17 residues. J was trimmed by 7 bases and V by 2 bases; bases with no gene match: 8. In germline, CDR1 is SGHDT, CDR2 YYEEEE. CDR3 sequence: CASSFWTSGSLVGELFF. Written as DNA, the CDR3 is TGTGCCAGCAGCTTCTGGACTAGCGGGAGTCTAGTCGGGGAGCTGTTTTTT.

The chain links TRBV18 to TRBJ1-5; D is unresolved. Trimming cost V 3 bases and J 3 bases, with 9 bases left between them. The CDR3 length is 14 residues. Germline-derived CDR1 and CDR2 are KGHSH and LQKENI. As DNA, the CDR3 is TGTGCCAGCTCACCCGCAGGCCCCAATCAGCCCCAGCATTTT. The encoded protein is CASSPAGPNQPQHF. Drawing the rest from reference TRBV18 and TRBJ1-5, the complete variable domain is NAGVMQNPRHLVRRRGQEARLRCSPMKGHSHVYWYRQLPEEGLKFMVYLQKENIIDESGMPKERFSAEFPKEGPSILRIQQVVRGDSAAYFCASSPAGPNQPQHFGDGTRLSIL.

Only a few counts were recorded for this clone. The chain combines TRBV3-1 (or the pseudogene TRBV3-2) with TRBJ2-2; TRBD2 might be the D (5 bases). Trimming took off 1 base at V and 6 bases at J, with 9 bases between the two ends. Germline lookup yields CDR1 LGHDT and CDR2 YNNKEL (reference sequence). The CDR3 length is 14 residues. The DNA for the CDR3 is TGTGCCAGCAGCCAAGGAGACTATTCCGGGGAGCTGTTTTTT. Its protein is CASSQGDYSGELFF.

The chain recombines TRBV6-2 or TRBV6-3 with TRBJ2-1, with 15 nucleotides matching TRBD2. Germline V gene data show CDR1 as MNHEY and CDR2 as SVGEGT. The CDR3 spans 16 residues. V shed 5 bases, J shed 6 bases, and the junction held 5 bases outside the gene matches. This CDR3 reads CASSGLAGGPLNEQFF. As DNA, the CDR3 is TGTGCCAGCAGTGGACTAGCGGGAGGGCCGCTCAATGAGCAGTTCTTC.

The rearrangement uses TRBV28 and TRBJ1-2; perhaps TRBD1 as D (5 bases). The germline V gene encodes CDR1 MDHEN and CDR2 SYDVKM. CDR3 size: 14 residues. V shed 1 base and J shed 8 bases, with 14 bases lying between them. CDR3 nucleotides: TGTGCCAGCAGTTTATTCGGCAGGGTTGGAGGCTACACCTTC. Amino acid sequence: CASSLFGRVGGYTF.

This chain joins TRBV5-1 and TRBJ1-2; 7 bases align to TRBD1. The J segment lost 5 bases and the V segment lost 0 bases, leaving 7 bases of the junction unmatched. Germline V gives CDR1 SGHRS, CDR2 YFSETQ. The CDR3 runs to 15 residues. The CDR3 sequence is CASSLVEGAQYGYTF. CDR3 nucleotides: TGCGCCAGCAGCTTGGTGGAGGGGGCGCAATATGGCTACACCTTC.

The J gene is TRBJ1-5, the V gene TRBV6-1; unclear D gene. CDR3 length: 15 residues. Per the germline V gene, CDR1 is MNHNS and CDR2 is SASEGT. V was shortened by 2 bases and J by 2 bases, with 10 bases between the two germline ends. The DNA for the CDR3 is TGTGCCAGCAGTGAAATCCGGGATCGCAATCAGCCCCAGCATTTT. This encodes CASSEIRDRNQPQHF.

As regards this clone: An end of the junction does not agree with germline; a read error may underlie this. V is TRBV27 and J is TRBJ2-7; 15 positions match TRBD2. The germline gives CDR1 MNHEY, CDR2 SMNVEV (reference sequence). The CDR3 runs 17 residues. The CDR3 nucleotides are TGTGCCAGCAGTTTATCCCTCTGTCCCGGGACTAGCGGGAGGAACCCCTTC. It is translated as CASSLSLCPGTSGRNPF.